The rows below give T cell receptor beta chains drawn from one sample of a study of PD-1 blockade in mismatch repair-deficient tumors. This table comes from immunoSEQ multiplex PCR, and its TCRdb copy is limited to in-frame clones, with some not included. The profile shows roughly 120,000 clones, roughly 90% of them singletons. This sample comprised peripheral blood, obtained roughly 67 weeks after starting pembrolizumab. All receptors derive from an adult with mismatch repair-deficient cancer. Each CDR3 is given with its conserved first and last residue. D genes are given only for firm matches. Size is stated for part of the rows, as once, few or many counts, or as a class when the clone is expanded.

>few|TRBJ1-1|.|TRBV29-1
CSVTTGNTEAFF
TGCAGCGTTACGACTGGGAACACTGAAGCTTTCTTT
>once|TRBJ2-2|.|TRBV6-5
CASSYEGVGELFF
TGTGCCAGCAGTTACGAGGGGGTAGGGGAGCTGTTTTTT
>once|TRBJ2-5|TRBD1|TRBV27
CASSPDRGETQYF
TGTGCCAGCAGTCCCGACAGGGGAGAGACCCAGTACTTC
>.|TRBJ1-2|.|TRBV6-1
CASSEWVGATYGYTF
TGTGCCAGCAGTGAATGGGTTGGGGCAACCTATGGCTACACCTTC
>.|TRBJ2-7|.|TRBV5-6
CASRTGIKTYEQYF
TGTGCCAGCAGAACCGGGATCAAGACGTACGAGCAGTACTTC
>.|TRBJ1-1|.|TRBV18
CASSQGDRSEAFF
TGTGCCAGCTCACAGGGGGATCGCTCTGAAGCTTTCTTT
>.|TRBJ2-5|.|TRBV5-1
CASSLVQDRQETQYF
TGCGCCAGCAGCTTGGTACAGGACAGACAAGAGACCCAGTACTTC
>.|TRBJ2-2|TRBD2|TRBV7-9
CASSSRRETGELFF
TGTGCCAGCAGCTCCCGGCGGGAGACCGGGGAGCTGTTTTTT
>.|TRBJ1-1|.|TRBV5-1
CASKVGNTEAFF
TGCGCCAGTAAGGTAGGGAACACTGAAGCTTTCTTT
>.|TRBJ2-7|TRBD2|TRBV29-1
CSGWTSGTYEQYF
TGCAGCGGGTGGACTAGCGGGACCTACGAGCAGTACTTC
>.|TRBJ2-2|TRBD2|TRBV25-1
CASSGTSGIAGELFF
TGTGCCAGCAGTGGGACTAGCGGGATCGCGGGGGAGCTGTTTTTT
>.|TRBJ2-1|.|TRBV4-1
CASSQSSGDEQFF
TGCGCCAGCAGCCAATCGTCTGGGGATGAGCAGTTCTTC
>.|TRBJ2-7|TRBD2|TRBV5-1
CASSLEAGVQEQYF
TGCGCCAGCAGCTTGGAAGCGGGAGTCCAAGAGCAGTACTTC
>.|TRBJ2-1|.|TRBV7-7
CASSLSGAPNEQFF
TGTGCTAGCAGCTTATCCGGGGCCCCCAATGAGCAGTTCTTC
>.|TRBJ1-2|.|TRBV5-4
CASSPDFRQGYTF
TGTGCCAGCAGCCCCGATTTCAGGCAGGGCTACACCTTC
>.|TRBJ1-4|TRBD1|TRBV7-9
CASSLYGTDEKLFF
TGTGCCAGCAGTTTATACGGGACAGACGAAAAACTGTTTTTT
>.|TRBJ2-5|TRBD2|TRBV6-6
CASRVAGPGTQYF
TGTGCCAGCAGGGTAGCGGGTCCGGGGACCCAGTACTTC
>.|TRBJ2-3|.|TRBV4-1
CASSQDWEELGTDTQYF
TGCGCCAGCAGCCAAGATTGGGAGGAATTGGGGACAGATACGCAGTATTTT
>.|TRBJ2-7|.|TRBV29-1
CSVEDPSEQYF
TGCAGCGTTGAAGATCCCTCCGAGCAGTACTTC
>.|TRBJ2-1|.|TRBV29-1
CSVRWGTGNEQFF
TGCAGCGTGAGGTGGGGGACGGGCAATGAGCAGTTCTTC
>.|TRBJ1-2|TRBD1|TRBV29-1
CSVPVRDREQDGYTF
TGCAGCGTTCCCGTCCGGGACAGGGAGCAGGATGGCTACACCTTC
>.|TRBJ2-7|TRBD1|TRBV6-5
CASRPGTGGSYEQYF
TGTGCCAGCAGACCCGGGACAGGGGGCTCATACGAGCAGTACTTC
>.|TRBJ2-2|TRBD1|TRBV9
CASSDRDRDLDGELFF
TGTGCCAGCAGCGACCGGGACAGGGACTTGGACGGGGAGCTGTTTTTT
>.|TRBJ2-7|.|TRBV29-1
CSVDLGGHEQYF
TGCAGCGTTGACCTTGGGGGTCACGAGCAGTACTTC
>.|TRBJ1-2|.|TRBV7-8
CASSLRGDGYTF
TGTGCCAGCAGCTTACGGGGGGATGGCTACACCTTC
>.|TRBJ1-1|.|TRBV19
CASSMRAGTEAFF
TGTGCCAGTAGTATGAGGGCAGGTACCGAAGCTTTCTTT
>.|TRBJ2-1|TRBD1|TRBV5-1
CASSWGTGANEQFF
TGCGCCAGCAGCTGGGGGACAGGGGCCAATGAGCAGTTCTTC
>.|TRBJ2-1|TRBD2|TRBV6-6
CASSQGLARLNEQFF
TGTGCCAGCAGTCAGGGACTAGCACGGTTGAATGAGCAGTTCTTC
>.|TRBJ2-7|.|TRBV4-1
CASSQVTHSYEQYF
TGCGCCAGCAGCCAAGTTACTCATTCCTACGAGCAGTACTTC
>.|TRBJ2-7|TRBD2|TRBV2
CASTPGGGKYPYEQYF
TGTGCCAGCACCCCCGGGGGGGGGAAGTACCCCTACGAGCAGTACTTC
>.|TRBJ2-7|TRBD2|TRBV6-1
CASSEVGQGLGSHEQYF
TGTGCCAGCAGTGAAGTAGGGCAGGGACTAGGAAGCCACGAGCAGTACTTC
>.|TRBJ1-1|.|TRBV4-1
CASSQEMAGSNTEAFF
TGCGCCAGCAGCCAAGAAATGGCAGGGTCGAACACTGAAGCTTTCTTT
>.|TRBJ1-1|.|TRBV2
CASSEMGKNTEAFF
TGTGCCAGCAGTGAAATGGGCAAGAACACTGAAGCTTTCTTT
>.|TRBJ1-2|.|TRBV7-9
CASSFQDPNYGYTF
TGTGCCAGCAGCTTCCAAGACCCTAACTATGGCTACACCTTC
>.|TRBJ1-2|.|TRBV30
CAWSSEQGSYGYTF
TGTGCCTGGAGCAGTGAACAGGGTAGCTATGGCTACACCTTC
>.|TRBJ1-2|.|TRBV19
CASKLSGMSGYGYTF
TGTGCCAGTAAACTATCCGGGATGTCTGGCTATGGCTACACCTTC
>.|TRBJ2-5|.|TRBV19
CASSPRTGGETQYF
TGTGCCAGTAGTCCCAGGACAGGAGGGGAGACCCAGTACTTC
>.|TRBJ2-6|TRBD1|TRBV27
CASSTGFSGANVLTF
TGTGCCAGCTCGACAGGGTTCTCCGGGGCCAACGTCCTGACTTTC
>.|TRBJ2-1|.|TRBV9
CASSGISLGYNEQFF
TGTGCCAGCAGCGGGATATCACTAGGGTACAATGAGCAGTTCTTC
>.|TRBJ2-7|TRBD2|TRBV29-1
CSAETGTSGPYEQYF
TGCAGCGCCGAGACAGGGACTAGCGGACCCTACGAGCAGTACTTC
>.|TRBJ2-7|TRBD2|TRBV15
CATSRVLAGVLEQYF
TGTGCCACCAGCAGAGTCCTAGCGGGAGTGCTCGAGCAGTACTTC
>.|TRBJ1-1|.|TRBV11-3
CASSELLGQWDTEAFF
TGTGCCAGCAGCGAGCTTCTTGGACAGTGGGACACTGAAGCTTTCTTT
>.|TRBJ2-7|.|TRBV7-3
CANRPEYEQYF
TGTGCCAACCGACCGGAGTACGAGCAGTACTTC
>.|TRBJ2-2|.|TRBV5-5
CASSLGLAGAGELFF
TGTGCCAGCAGCTTGGGTCTGGCCGGGGCCGGGGAGCTGTTTTTT
>.|TRBJ2-3|.|TRBV7-6
CASSLEAGGTDTQYF
TGTGCCAGCAGCTTAGAGGCAGGGGGCACAGATACGCAGTATTTT
>.|TRBJ2-7|.|TRBV30
CAWRRGQLGSTEQYF
TGTGCCTGGAGACGAGGACAGTTGGGCTCTACGGAGCAGTACTTC
>.|TRBJ2-1|.|TRBV23-1
CASRILAISYNEQFF
TGCGCCAGCAGGATTTTAGCGATCTCCTACAATGAGCAGTTCTTC
>.|TRBJ2-7|TRBD1|TRBV5-4
CASSSTPGQPHEQYF
TGTGCCAGCAGCTCGACTCCGGGACAGCCCCACGAGCAGTACTTC
>.|TRBJ2-7|TRBD2|TRBV4-1
CASSQHSGRTYEQYF
TGCGCCAGCAGCCAGCACAGCGGGAGGACCTACGAGCAGTACTTC
>.|TRBJ2-7|.|TRBV4-3
CASSQERHSSYEQYF
TGCGCCAGCAGCCAAGAGAGGCACAGCTCCTACGAGCAGTACTTC
>once|TRBJ2-5|.|TRBV4-1
CASSQGGGYQETQYF
TGCGCCAGCAGCCAGGGAGGGGGGTACCAAGAGACCCAGTACTTC
>.|TRBJ2-7|TRBD1|TRBV7-9
CASSSIDRGGSYEQYF
TGTGCCAGCAGCTCCATCGACAGGGGGGGATCCTACGAGCAGTACTTC
>.|TRBJ1-4|.|TRBV30
CAWSLDATNEKLFF
TGTGCCTGGTCTTTAGACGCAACTAATGAAAAACTGTTTTTT